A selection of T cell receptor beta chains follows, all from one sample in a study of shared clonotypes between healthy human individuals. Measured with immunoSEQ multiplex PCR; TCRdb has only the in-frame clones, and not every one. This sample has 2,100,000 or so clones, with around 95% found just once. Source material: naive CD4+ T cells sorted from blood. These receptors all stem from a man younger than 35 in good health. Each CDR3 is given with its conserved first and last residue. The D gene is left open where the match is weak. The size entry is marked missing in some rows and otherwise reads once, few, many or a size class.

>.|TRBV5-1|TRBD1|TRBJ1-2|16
TGCGCCAGCAGCCCCGCGGGACAGGGGGCAATCTATGGCTACACCTTC
CASSPAGQGAIYGYTF
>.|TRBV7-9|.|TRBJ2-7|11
TGTGCCAGCAGCAACTCCTACGAGCAGTACTTC
CASSNSYEQYF
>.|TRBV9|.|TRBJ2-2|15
TGTGCCAGCAGCGTAGACGGGGGATCCACCGGGGAGCTGTTTTTT
CASSVDGGSTGELFF
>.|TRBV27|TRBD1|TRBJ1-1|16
TGTGCCAGCAGTTTAACGACAGGGCTGTTGAACACTGAAGCTTTCTTT
CASSLTTGLLNTEAFF
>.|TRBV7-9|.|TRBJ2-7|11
TGTGCCAGCAGCTCCGGGGTCGAGCAGTACTTC
CASSSGVEQYF
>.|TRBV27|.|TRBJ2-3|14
TGTGCCAGCCGGGTGGACAGCTTCACAGATACGCAGTATTTT
CASRVDSFTDTQYF
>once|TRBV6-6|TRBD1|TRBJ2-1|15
TGTGCCAGCAGCATGCCGACAGGGGCGCCCAATGAGCAGTTCTTC
CASSMPTGAPNEQFF
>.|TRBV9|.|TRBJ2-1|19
TGTGCCAGCAGCGTAGGGCTAGGAACAGGGATTTTGGGCATCAATGAGCAGTTCTTC
CASSVGLGTGILGINEQFF
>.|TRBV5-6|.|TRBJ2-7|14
TGTGCCAGCAGCCGACGTAGGTTTGATTACGAGCAGTACTTC
CASSRRRFDYEQYF
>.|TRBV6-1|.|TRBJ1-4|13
TGTGCCACCACGGGGGTGAGGAGCGAAAAACTGTTTTTT
CATTGVRSEKLFF
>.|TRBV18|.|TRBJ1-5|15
TGTGCCAGCTCACCAGGGGCGGATAGCAATCAGCCCCAGCATTTT
CASSPGADSNQPQHF
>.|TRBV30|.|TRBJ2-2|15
TGTGCCTGGAGTGTACGGGGGCCCCGGACCGGGGAGCTGTTTTTT
CAWSVRGPRTGELFF
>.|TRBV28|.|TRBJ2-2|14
TGTGCCAGCAGCCGAGGACGGAACACCGGGGAGCTGTTTTTT
CASSRGRNTGELFF
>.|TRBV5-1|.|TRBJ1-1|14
TGCGCCAGCAGCTTAGGGGCGGGGAACACTGAAGCTTTCTTT
CASSLGAGNTEAFF
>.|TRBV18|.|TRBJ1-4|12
TGTGCCAGCTCACGCCCGAATGAAAAACTGTTTTTT
CASSRPNEKLFF
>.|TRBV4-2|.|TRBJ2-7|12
TGTGCCAGCAGCCAAGTCTCCTACGAGCAGTACTTC
CASSQVSYEQYF
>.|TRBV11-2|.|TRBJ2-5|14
TGTGCCAGCAGCTTAGGAGAATTTAGAGAGACCCAGTACTTC
CASSLGEFRETQYF
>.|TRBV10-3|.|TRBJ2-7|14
TGTGCCATCAGAGGAATCGGGGCAGGCTACGAGCAGTACTTC
CAIRGIGAGYEQYF
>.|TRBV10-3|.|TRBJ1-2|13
TGTGCCATCAGTGGCAGGGATGACTATGGCTACACCTTC
CAISGRDDYGYTF
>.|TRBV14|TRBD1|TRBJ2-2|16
TGTGCCAGCAGCCAACTGGGACAGGGAAGGACCGGGGAGCTGTTTTTT
CASSQLGQGRTGELFF
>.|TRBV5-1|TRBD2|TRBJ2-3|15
TGCGCCAGCAGCGGTAGCGGGGAAAGCACAGATACGCAGTATTTT
CASSGSGESTDTQYF
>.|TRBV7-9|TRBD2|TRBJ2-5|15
TGTGCCAGCAGGGCCCCTAGCGGGAGTAGAGAGACCCAGTACTTC
CASRAPSGSRETQYF
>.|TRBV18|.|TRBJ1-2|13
TGTGCCAGCTCACCAACGGCTGGGAATGGCTACACCTTC
CASSPTAGNGYTF
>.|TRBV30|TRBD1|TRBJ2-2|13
TGTGCCTCGGGACAGGCTAACACCGGGGAGCTGTTTTTT
CASGQANTGELFF
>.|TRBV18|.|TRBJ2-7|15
TGTGCCAGCTCACCAGGTCGCACAGGGTCCCACGAGCAGTACTTC
CASSPGRTGSHEQYF
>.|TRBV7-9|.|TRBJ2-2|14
TGTGCCAGCAGCCAAGGACAGAACACCGGGGAGCTGTTTTTT
CASSQGQNTGELFF
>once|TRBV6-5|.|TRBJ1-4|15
TGTGCCAGCAGAGGTCTTATCCGAGGAGATGAAAAACTGTTTTTT
CASRGLIRGDEKLFF
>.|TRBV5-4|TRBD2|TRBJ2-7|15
TGTGCCAGCAGCTTGAGCGGGAGGCCCCCCTACGAGCAGTACTTC
CASSLSGRPPYEQYF
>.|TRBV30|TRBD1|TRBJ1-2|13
TGTGCCTGGGGAGAGGGACAGGCGTATGGCTACACCTTC
CAWGEGQAYGYTF
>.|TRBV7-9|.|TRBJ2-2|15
TGTGCCAGCAGCAACGACAGGATGAACACCGGGGAGCTGTTTTTT
CASSNDRMNTGELFF
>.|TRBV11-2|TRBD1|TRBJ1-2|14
TGTGCCAGCAGCCTTAGCGGACAGGGAGGTGGCTACACCTTC
CASSLSGQGGGYTF
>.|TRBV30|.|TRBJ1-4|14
TGTGCCTGGAAACGGACCCCTGGTGATGAAAAACTGTTTTTT
CAWKRTPGDEKLFF
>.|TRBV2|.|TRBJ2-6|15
TGTGCCAGCAGTTTGCAGCTCTCTGGGGCCAACGTCCTGACTTTC
CASSLQLSGANVLTF
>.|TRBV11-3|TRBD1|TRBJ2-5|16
TGTGCCAGCAGCTCCAGGGCCCGGGACAGCCAAGAGACCCAGTACTTC
CASSSRARDSQETQYF
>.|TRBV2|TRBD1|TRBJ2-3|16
TGTGCCAGCAGTGAGGTATGGACAGGGGGCGCAGATACGCAGTATTTT
CASSEVWTGGADTQYF
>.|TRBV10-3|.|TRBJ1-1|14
TGTGCCATCAGTGGACAGGTTGAGGACACTGAAGCTTTCTTT
CAISGQVEDTEAFF
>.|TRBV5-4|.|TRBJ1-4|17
TGTGCCAGCAGCTTGCTAGCAAAAGGGGGTACTAATGAAAAACTGTTTTTT
CASSLLAKGGTNEKLFF
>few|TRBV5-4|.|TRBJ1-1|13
TGTGCCAGCAGCTTGAGCATGAACACTGAAGCTTTCTTT
CASSLSMNTEAFF
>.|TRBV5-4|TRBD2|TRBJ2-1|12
TGTGCCCTGGTCGGCGGGAGCAATGAGCAGTTCTTC
CALVGGSNEQFF
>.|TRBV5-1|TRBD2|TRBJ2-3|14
TGCGCCAGCAGCCCCGGACTAGAAACAGATACGCAGTATTTT
CASSPGLETDTQYF